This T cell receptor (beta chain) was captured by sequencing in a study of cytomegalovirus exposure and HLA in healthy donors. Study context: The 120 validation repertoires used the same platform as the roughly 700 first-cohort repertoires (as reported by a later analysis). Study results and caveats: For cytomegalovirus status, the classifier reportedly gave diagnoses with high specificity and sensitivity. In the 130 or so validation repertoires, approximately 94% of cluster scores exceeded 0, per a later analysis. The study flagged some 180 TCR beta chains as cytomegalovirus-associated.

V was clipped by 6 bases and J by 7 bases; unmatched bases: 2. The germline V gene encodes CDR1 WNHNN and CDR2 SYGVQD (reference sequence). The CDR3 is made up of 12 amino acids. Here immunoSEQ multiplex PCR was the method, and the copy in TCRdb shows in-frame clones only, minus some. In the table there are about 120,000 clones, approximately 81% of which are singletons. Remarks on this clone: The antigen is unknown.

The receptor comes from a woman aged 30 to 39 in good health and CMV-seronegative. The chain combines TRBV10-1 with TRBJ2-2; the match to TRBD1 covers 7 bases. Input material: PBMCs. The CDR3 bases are TGCGCCAGCAGCAGGGGGATCGGGGAGCTGTTTTTT. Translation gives CASSRGIGELFF.